The 20 T cell receptor beta chains below all came from one sample that was sequenced in a study of CD4+ T cells in melanoma. Method: immunoSEQ multiplex PCR; TCRdb's copy keeps in-frame clones and lacks some. The profile shows 50,000 or so clones, 89% of them singletons. The sample consisted of peripheral blood. These receptors all stem from a human donor with melanoma.

The table lists this clone with a count of one. Its ends do not fully match the called genes, so a read error is possible. This chain connects TRBV7-7 to TRBJ2-1; 8 positions agree with TRBD2. Germline CDR1 is SSHAT and CDR2 is FNYEAQ (reference sequence). This CDR3 is 15 amino acids long. Here the CDR3 reads CASSLAGGGNYEQFF. Written as DNA, the CDR3 is TGTGCTAGCAGCTTAGCCGGGGGGGGCAACTATGAGCAGTTCTTC.

The V and J genes are TRBV19 and TRBJ1-2; TRBD1 matches 8 bases. The CDR3 spans 15 residues. CDR1 LNHDA and CDR2 SQIVND come from the germline V gene (reference sequence). V trimming: 3 bases; J trimming: 3 bases; junction bases outside the gene matches: 6. In nucleotides, the CDR3 is TGTGCCAGTAGTATGGACAGGGACCTAGACTATGGCTACACCTTC. It codes for CASSMDRDLDYGYTF.

This chain connects TRBV28 to TRBJ2-1; a weak D match, TRBD1 (6 bases). CDR3 length: 11 amino acids. The V gene's germline CDR1 is MDHEN and CDR2 SYDVKM. V was clipped by 4 bases and J by 12 bases, with 10 bases between them. The CDR3 sequence: CASSSQGTQFF. The CDR3 nucleotides read TGTGCCAGCAGTTCCCAGGGGACGCAGTTCTTC.

This clone was observed a single time. The chain recombines TRBV27 with TRBJ2-3, with TRBD2 matching over 9 bases. V lost 5 bases to trimming and J lost 0 bases; unmatched junction nucleotides: 18. The CDR3 sequence is 20 residues long. Per the germline V gene, CDR1 is MNHEY and CDR2 is SMNVEV (reference sequence). CDR3 bases: TGTGCCAGCAGTCGACCCGACCGGGGCGGGGGGGCCCCTAGCACAGATACGCAGTATTTT. Translation: CASSRPDRGGGAPSTDTQYF.

The J gene is TRBJ1-3, the V gene TRBV11-1; D is uncertain. The CDR3 covers 15 residues. The V gene's germline CDR1 is SGHAT and CDR2 FQDESV (reference sequence). V was shortened by 5 bases and J by 0 bases, with 11 bases between the two germline ends. The CDR3 loop reads CASSRTTHSGNTIYF. The DNA for the CDR3 is TGTGCCAGCAGCCGGACGACCCACTCTGGAAACACCATATATTTT.

The CDR3 region has the DNA TGTGCCAGCAGTGAAGGGGACGTCCGCTACACCTTC. As protein: CASSEGDVRYTF. This chain links TRBV6-1 with TRBJ1-2; weak D call: TRBD1 (5 bases). The CDR3 runs 12 residues. Germline assignment: CDR1 MNHNS and CDR2 SASEGT. The V gene lost 1 base and the J gene lost 9 bases, with 9 bases spanning the gap.

This chain uses TRBV11-2 with TRBJ1-2; 10 bases map to TRBD1. The V and J ends lost 4 bases and 8 bases, in that order; junction bases with no gene match: 10. Germline V gene sequence: CDR1 SGHAT, CDR2 FQNNGV. The CDR3 loop spans 15 amino acids. CDR3 nucleotide sequence: TGTGCCAGCAGCTCCTCACCCGGGACAGGGGACGGCTACACCTTC. Protein product: CASSSSPGTGDGYTF.

This clone was found a few times. The gene calls are TRBV5-1 and TRBJ2-5, with D perhaps TRBD1 or TRBD2 (6 bases each). Germline CDR1 is SGHRS and CDR2 is YFSETQ. V gave up 0 bases and J gave up 2 bases, with 17 bases separating them. The CDR3 consists of 17 residues. The chain's CDR3 is CASSLGPGGVDQETQYF. The CDR3 coding sequence is TGCGCCAGCAGCTTGGGGCCCGGGGGCGTGGATCAAGAGACCCAGTACTTC.

This clone was counted only a few times. This chain joins TRBV5-4 and TRBJ2-1; D possibly corresponds to TRBD2 (5 bases). CDR1 is SGHNT, CDR2 YYREEE, per germline (reference sequence). V dropped 2 bases and J dropped 4 bases, with 16 bases sitting between them. The CDR3 runs 16 residues. DNA of the CDR3: TGTGCCAGCAGCTTAAAAAGCGGCTGGGCGTACAATGAGCAGTTCTTC. As protein: CASSLKSGWAYNEQFF.

The chain employs TRBV27 and TRBJ1-1; D unresolved. The CDR3 has 14 amino acids. Trimming pared 2 bases from V and 1 base from J, leaving 8 bases between. CDR1 and CDR2 from the germline V gene are MNHEY and SMNVEV (reference sequence). CDR3 region: CASSLMSGNTEAFF. CDR3 bases: TGTGCCAGCAGTTTAATGTCCGGGAACACTGAAGCTTTCTTT.

This chain uses TRBV7-9 with TRBJ2-1; D ambiguous. Germline loops: CDR1 SEHNR, CDR2 FQNEAQ (reference sequence). V was pared by 2 bases and J by 4 bases, with 9 bases between. This CDR3 has 14 residues. Written as DNA, the CDR3 is TGTGCCAGCAGCTTAAATACCGATTACAATGAGCAGTTCTTC. Translating it yields CASSLNTDYNEQFF.

The chain combines TRBV9 with TRBJ2-1; D is undetermined. Trimming took off 0 bases at V and 10 bases at J, with 14 bases between the two ends. This CDR3 is 14 amino acids long. From germline, CDR1 is SGDLS and CDR2 YYNGEE. CDR3 DNA: TGTGCCAGCAGCGTAGTGTCTCCCGGGCGGGAGCAGTTCTTC. Translating gives CASSVVSPGREQFF. Full variable domain (rest looked up from reference TRBV9 and TRBJ2-1): DSGVTQTPKHLITATGQRVTLRCSPRSGDLSVYWYQQSLDQGLQFLIQYYNGEERAKGNILERFSAQQFPDLHSELNLSSLELGDSALYFCASSVVSPGREQFFGPGTRLTVL.

The sample holds one count of this clone. The J gene is TRBJ2-5, the V gene TRBV7-9; the D gene is possibly TRBD2 (6 bases). Germline V gene sequence: CDR1 SEHNR, CDR2 FQNEAQ (reference sequence). V dropped 4 bases and J dropped 2 bases, with 17 bases sitting between them. CDR3 length equals 16 residues. The CDR3 spells CASSWDGGPGQETQYF. The CDR3 DNA reads TGTGCCAGCAGCTGGGACGGGGGACCGGGTCAAGAGACCCAGTACTTC. Full variable domain (missing parts from reference TRBV7-9 and TRBJ2-5): DTGVSQNPRHKITKRGQNVTFRCDPISEHNRLYWYRQTLGQGPEFLTYFQNEAQLEKSRLLSDRFSAERPKGSFSTLEIQRTEQGDSAMYLCASSWDGGPGQETQYFGPGTRLLVL.

This clone came up once. The CDR3 loop reads CASSQNRGPYEQYF. As DNA, the CDR3 is TGCGCCAGCAGCCAGAACAGGGGGCCCTACGAGCAGTACTTC. The chain couples TRBV4-3 to TRBJ2-7; the match to TRBD1 covers 9 bases. The CDR3 contains 14 residues. The germline V gene has CDR1 LGHNA and CDR2 YSLEER. The V gene end was trimmed by 3 bases and the J gene end by 2 bases; junction bases not matched to a gene: 2.

This clone was seen only a few times. The V and J genes are TRBV19 and TRBJ2-7, with 9 bases that match TRBD2. Germline CDR1 LNHDA, CDR2 SQIVND (reference sequence). V gave up 6 bases and J gave up 4 bases; unmatched junction bases: 7. The CDR3 spans 14 residues. This CDR3 is CASRLTSGVYEQYF. Written as DNA, the CDR3 is TGTGCCAGTAGACTGACTAGCGGAGTTTACGAGCAGTACTTC.

This clone was recorded only once. The J gene is TRBJ2-7, the V gene TRBV4-3, with D uncertain. The CDR3 sequence is 14 residues long. Trimming pared 1 base from V and 4 bases from J, leaving 11 bases between. CDR1 and CDR2 from the germline V gene are LGHNA and YSLEER. CDR3: CASSQALVGYEQYF. The CDR3, as DNA: TGCGCCAGCAGCCAAGCTCTGGTGGGATACGAGCAGTACTTC.

The CDR3 region has the DNA TGTGCCAGCTCACGTGCGGCGATCATGAACACTGAAGCTTTCTTT. Protein sequence: CASSRAAIMNTEAFF. The chain combines TRBV18 with TRBJ1-1; unclear D gene. Between the trimmed V and J ends, which lost 4 bases and 0 bases, there was a span of 12 bases. The CDR3 is made up of 15 amino acids. The germline gives CDR1 KGHSH, CDR2 LQKENI.

This clone was picked up one time. This sequence joins TRBV4-2 and TRBJ2-3; D gene uncertain. CDR1 and CDR2 (germline): LGHNA, YNFKEQ. The CDR3 contains 15 residues. Trimming removed 1 base from V and 6 bases from J, with 14 bases in between. The CDR3 loop is CASSQGMGTRDTQYF. CDR3 DNA sequence: TGTGCCAGCAGCCAAGGGATGGGAACGAGGGATACGCAGTATTTT.

In this sample, this clone turned up once. The chain has TRBV28 and TRBJ1-4, with no clear D. Looked up from germline, CDR1 is MDHEN and CDR2 is SYDVKM. The V end lost 5 bases, the J end lost 4 bases, and 14 bases lay between the germline ends. There are 15 residues in the CDR3. The CDR3 loop is CASSTYREYNEKLFF. CDR3 sequence (DNA): TGTGCCAGCAGTACATACAGAGAATATAATGAAAAACTGTTTTTT.

The V and J genes are TRBV19 and TRBJ2-2; 8 bases fit TRBD1. CDR1 and CDR2 from the germline V gene are LNHDA and SQIVND (reference sequence). The CDR3 runs to 15 residues. The J segment lost 7 bases and the V segment lost 5 bases, leaving 9 bases of the junction unmatched. CDR3 nucleotide sequence: TGTGCCAGTAGTTCCAGGACAGGGTTTGACGGGGAGCTGTTTTTT. It yields the protein CASSSRTGFDGELFF.